The 9 T cell receptor beta chains below were found in one sample sequenced in a study of OX40 agonist ivuxolimab in advanced cancers. Method: immunoSEQ multiplex PCR; TCRdb's copy keeps in-frame clones and lacks some. In the table there are tens of thousands of clones, over 75% of which are singletons. The source material was CD4+ or CD8+ T cells sorted from blood, sampled in a trial of the OX40 agonist ivuxolimab. Every receptor here comes from an adult with an advanced solid tumor such as melanoma, head and neck, liver or kidney cancer.

This clone has only a few counts. This chain connects TRBV4-2 to TRBJ2-7; either TRBD1 or TRBD2 may supply D (5 bases each). The CDR3 sequence is 13 residues long. The ends were cut back, 0 bases at V and 7 bases at J, with 10 bases in the middle. Germline V CDR1 and CDR2: LGHNA, YNFKEQ. CDR3 in DNA: TGTGCCAGCAGCCAAGAGGGGGACGGAGAGCAGTACTTC. Its translation is CASSQEGDGEQYF.

The chain joins TRBV4-3 to TRBJ2-1; weak D call: TRBD1 (6 bases). This CDR3 has 15 residues. V was clipped by 3 bases and J by 0 bases, with 9 bases between them. Germline assignment: CDR1 LGHNA and CDR2 YSLEER. CDR3 sequence reads: CASSQGHNSYNEQFF. The DNA of the CDR3 is TGCGCCAGCAGCCAGGGACATAACTCCTACAATGAGCAGTTCTTC.

The genes are TRBV30 and TRBJ2-3; no clear D gene. Deletions cut 0 bases from V and 5 bases from J, with 15 bases between. Germline-derived CDR1 and CDR2 are GTSNPN and SVGIG (reference sequence). The CDR3 consists of 15 residues. CDR3 coding DNA: TGTGCCTGGAGTGTAAGTCGCTATAACGGAGATACGCAGTATTTT. Amino acids: CAWSVSRYNGDTQYF.

This clone was observed a single time. This chain connects TRBV25-1 to TRBJ1-3; D is undetermined. There are 11 residues in the CDR3. Trimming removed 2 bases at V and 9 bases at J, with 5 bases between. Germline V gives CDR1 MGHDK, CDR2 SYGVNS. CDR3 in amino acids: CASSENGTIYF. The CDR3 DNA is TGTGCCAGCAGTGAAAATGGCACCATATATTTT.

The V call is TRBV5-1, the J call TRBJ2-2, with unresolved D. The CDR3 runs to 15 residues. V lost 2 bases to trimming and J lost 1 base, with 9 bases between them. Per germline, CDR1 SGHRS and CDR2 YFSETQ. CDR3 loop: CASSFGWRNTGELFF. The DNA for the CDR3 is TGCGCCAGCAGCTTCGGGTGGAGGAACACCGGGGAGCTGTTTTTT.

The chain combines TRBV6-1 with TRBJ1-1; weak D call: TRBD1 (5 bases). In germline, CDR1 is MNHNS, CDR2 SASEGT. The CDR3 spans 12 residues. V shed 7 bases and J shed 1 base, with 7 bases lying between them. CDR3 region: CASMRGNTEAFF. In nucleotides, the CDR3 is TGTGCCAGCATGAGGGGGAACACTGAAGCTTTCTTT.

The chain is built from TRBV7-8 and TRBJ1-3; 7 bases line up with TRBD1. The CDR3 runs 15 residues. CDR1 SGHVS and CDR2 FQNEAQ come from the germline V gene. V was pared by 3 bases and J by 0 bases, with 2 bases of the junction left unmatched. CDR3 in DNA: TGTGCCAGCAGCTTCCACAGGGGCTCTGGAAACACCATATATTTT. Translation: CASSFHRGSGNTIYF.

The chain joins TRBV5-4 to TRBJ1-3; D not certain. The CDR3 totals 14 residues. The V end lost 0 bases, the J end lost 3 bases, and 7 bases lay between the germline ends. The V gene's germline CDR1 is SGHNT and CDR2 YYREEE (reference sequence). The CDR3 sequence is CASSLAGIGNTIYF. CDR3 bases: TGTGCCAGCAGCTTGGCGGGAATTGGAAACACCATATATTTT.

This chain links TRBV10-1 with TRBJ2-5, with TRBD2 identical over 8 bases. The CDR3 sequence is 16 residues long. Germline CDR1 WNHNN, CDR2 SYGVQD (reference sequence). V was clipped by 3 bases and J by 1 base; unmatched bases: 7. The CDR3 sequence is CASSELGAGGQETQYF. The CDR3 DNA is TGCGCCAGCAGTGAATTGGGTGCGGGGGGCCAAGAGACCCAGTACTTC.